This T cell receptor beta chain was recorded in a study of long-term antiretroviral therapy in people with HIV. The CDR3 extends over 15 amino acids. The germline CDR1 and CDR2 sequences are ENHRY and SYGVKD. V lost 4 bases, J lost 2 bases, and 2 bases stayed unmatched. It was version v3.0 of the immunoSEQ assay that was run at survey level. The table came from immunoSEQ multiplex PCR; TCRdb's copy has only in-frame clones and leaves some out. This sample yields 15,000 to 20,000 clones, of which approximately 86% are seen a single time; roughly 10% belongs to the top ten. This clone was recorded once.

The rearrangement links TRBV10-3 to TRBJ1-5, with 10 bases aligning to TRBD1. The source is a man aged 35 to 55 with HIV. This specimen consisted of unsorted PBMCs, obtained 0.5 years after starting antiretroviral therapy. The CDR3 region is CAISGQGAGNQPQHF. In nucleotides, the CDR3 is TGTGCCATCAGTGGACAGGGGGCCGGCAATCAGCCCCAGCATTTT.